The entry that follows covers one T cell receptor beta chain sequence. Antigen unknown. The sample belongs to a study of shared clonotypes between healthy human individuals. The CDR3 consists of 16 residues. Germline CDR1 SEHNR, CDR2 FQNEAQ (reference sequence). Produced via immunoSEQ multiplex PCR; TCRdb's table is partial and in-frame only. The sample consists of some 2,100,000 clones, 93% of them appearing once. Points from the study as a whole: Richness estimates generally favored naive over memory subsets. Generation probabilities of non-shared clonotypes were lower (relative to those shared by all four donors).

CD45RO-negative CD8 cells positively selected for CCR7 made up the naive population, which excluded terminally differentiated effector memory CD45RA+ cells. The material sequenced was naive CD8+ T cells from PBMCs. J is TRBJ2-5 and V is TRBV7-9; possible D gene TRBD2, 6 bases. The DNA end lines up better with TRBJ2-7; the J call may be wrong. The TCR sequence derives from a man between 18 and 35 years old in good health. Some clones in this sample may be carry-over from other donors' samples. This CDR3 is CASSRRAGGTAYEQYF. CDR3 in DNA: TGTGCCAGCAGCCGACGAGCTGGGGGGACGGCCTACGAGCAGTACTTC.